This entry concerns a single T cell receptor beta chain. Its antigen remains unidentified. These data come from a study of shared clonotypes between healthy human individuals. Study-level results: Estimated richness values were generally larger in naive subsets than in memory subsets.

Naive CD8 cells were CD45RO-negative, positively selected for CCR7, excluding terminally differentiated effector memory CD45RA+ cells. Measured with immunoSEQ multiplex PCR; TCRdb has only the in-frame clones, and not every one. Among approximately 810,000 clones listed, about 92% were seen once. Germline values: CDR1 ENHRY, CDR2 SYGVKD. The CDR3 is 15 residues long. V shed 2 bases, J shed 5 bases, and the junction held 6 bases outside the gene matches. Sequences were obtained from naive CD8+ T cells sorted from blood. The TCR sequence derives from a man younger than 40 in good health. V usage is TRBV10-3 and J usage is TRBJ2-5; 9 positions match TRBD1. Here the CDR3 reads CAISEPGTGLETQYF. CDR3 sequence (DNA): TGTGCCATCAGTGAGCCCGGGACAGGGCTGGAGACCCAGTACTTC.